The clone carrying this T cell receptor beta chain was detected a few times. No antigen is known for it. The record originates from a study of T cell responses to AZD1222 COVID-19 vaccine. Germline V CDR1 and CDR2: SGHTA, FQGTGA. The CDR3 is made up of 14 amino acids. The V end was cut by 1 base, the J end by 5 bases, with 9 bases between. Study-wide results and limits: Dominant at 160-218 and 743-854, vaccine-associated CD4 TCRs also spanned spike. The sample set comprised mostly white British donors with more females, and clonal diversity was possibly underestimated.

Using immunoSEQ multiplex PCR, the repertoire was profiled, and TCRdb retains in-frame clones only, with some absent. The sample lists more than 85,000 clones; around 87% were seen once. Sample: peripheral blood, taken on day 0 of AZD1222 vaccination. The sequence derives from an adult in good health. The chain links TRBV7-3 to TRBJ1-5; D is unresolved. CDR3 residues: CASSLNPTDQPQHF. CDR3 in DNA: TGTGCCAGCAGCTTAAATCCAACTGATCAGCCCCAGCATTTT.